Given below is one T cell receptor (beta chain) in context. This sample was taken from a study of control samples from healthy donors and cancer patients. Libraries were prepared by immunoSEQ multiplex PCR; TCRdb keeps only in-frame clonotypes and omits some of them. The table has some 150,000 clones, around 94% seen once. V lost 1 base, J lost 1 base, and 13 bases stayed unmatched. Germline CDR1 SGHVS, CDR2 FNYEAQ. This CDR3 is 19 amino acids long. This clonotype originated in a man aged 60-69 years with colorectal cancer. The specimen was PBMCs. V usage is TRBV7-6 and J usage is TRBJ2-5, with TRBD2 matching over 9 bases. The CDR3: CASSLDLAGRALGQETQYF. The CDR3 nucleotides are TGTGCCAGCAGCTTAGACCTAGCGGGGAGGGCGTTAGGCCAAGAGACCCAGTACTTC.